This T cell receptor (beta chain) appears in the sequencing data of a study of T-cell memory formation after mild COVID-19. Study-wide points: Clones that contracted clustered mainly in CM and EM if CD4+ and in EMRA if CD8+. Cross-reactive memory appears to have joined, as suggested by some responding clones showing up in pre-infection memory. The authors left the SARS-CoV-2 specificity of second-wave clones peaking on day 37 unconfirmed.

Trimming shortened V by 5 bases and J by 3 bases, and 15 bases separated the two germline ends. This CDR3 spans 15 amino acids. Germline V gene lookup returns CDR1 SGHTA and CDR2 FQGTGA. MiXCR, applied by TCRdb to the 5' RACE reads, yields one record per CDR3 protein. The sample holds over 150,000 distinct CDR3 sequences, around 21% seen once. This clonotype was seen a few times. Its antigen is unknown. V usage is TRBV7-3 and J usage is TRBJ2-3; either TRBD1 or TRBD2 may fit D (6 bases each). The receptor's source is an adult woman who had mild COVID-19 (a few samples of this study predate the infection). Cell type and time point are not known. Sequencing input: PBMCs or a T cell subset sorted from them (not recorded which). The CDR3, as DNA: TGTGCCAGCAGCCCTTTTGAGGGGGGTACAGATACGCAGTATTTT. Protein product: CASSPFEGGTDTQYF.